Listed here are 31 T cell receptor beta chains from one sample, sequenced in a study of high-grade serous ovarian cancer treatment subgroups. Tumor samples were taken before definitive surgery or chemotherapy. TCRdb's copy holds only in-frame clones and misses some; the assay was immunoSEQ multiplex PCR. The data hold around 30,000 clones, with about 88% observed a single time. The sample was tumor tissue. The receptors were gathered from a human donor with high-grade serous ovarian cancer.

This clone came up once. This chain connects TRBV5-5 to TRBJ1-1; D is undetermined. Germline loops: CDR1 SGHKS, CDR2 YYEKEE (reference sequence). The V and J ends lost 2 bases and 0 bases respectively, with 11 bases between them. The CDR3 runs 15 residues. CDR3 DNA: TGTGCCAGCAGCTTTAATTCGCCCTTGAACACTGAAGCTTTCTTT. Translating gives CASSFNSPLNTEAFF.

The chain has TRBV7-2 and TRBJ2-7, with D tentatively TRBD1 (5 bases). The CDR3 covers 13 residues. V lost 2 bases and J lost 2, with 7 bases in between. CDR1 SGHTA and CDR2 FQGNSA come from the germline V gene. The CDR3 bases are TGTGCCAGCAGCTTATTAGGGGCCTACGAGCAGTACTTC. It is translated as CASSLLGAYEQYF. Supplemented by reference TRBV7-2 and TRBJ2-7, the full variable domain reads GAGVSQSPSNKVTEKGKDVELRCDPISGHTALYWYRQSLGQGLEFLIYFQGNSAPDKSGLPSDRFSAERTGGSVSTLTIQRTQQEDSAVYLCASSLLGAYEQYFGPGTRLTVT.

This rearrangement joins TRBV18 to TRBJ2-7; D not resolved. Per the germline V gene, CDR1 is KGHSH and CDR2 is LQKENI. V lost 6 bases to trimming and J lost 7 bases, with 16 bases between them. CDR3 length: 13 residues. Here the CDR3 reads CASSPTAAVEQYF. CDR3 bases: TGTGCCAGCTCGCCGACCGCGGCTGTGGAGCAGTACTTC.

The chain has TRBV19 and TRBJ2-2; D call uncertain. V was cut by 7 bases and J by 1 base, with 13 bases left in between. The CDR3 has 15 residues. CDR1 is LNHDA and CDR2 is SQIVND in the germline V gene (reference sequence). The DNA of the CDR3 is TGTGCCAGTACCGGTCGGCGCGGGAACACCGGGGAGCTGTTTTTT. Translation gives CASTGRRGNTGELFF.

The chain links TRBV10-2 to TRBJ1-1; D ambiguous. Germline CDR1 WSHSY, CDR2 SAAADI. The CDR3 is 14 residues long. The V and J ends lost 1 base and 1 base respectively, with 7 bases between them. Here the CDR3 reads CASSEWTANTEAFF. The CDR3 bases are TGCGCCAGCAGTGAGTGGACGGCGAACACTGAAGCTTTCTTT.

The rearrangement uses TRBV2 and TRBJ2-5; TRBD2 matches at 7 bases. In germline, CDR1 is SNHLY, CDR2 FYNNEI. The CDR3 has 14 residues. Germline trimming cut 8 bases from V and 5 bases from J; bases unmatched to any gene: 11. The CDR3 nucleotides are TGTGCCAGCTTCGGGAGGCGGGGTTGGGAGACCCAGTACTTC. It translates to CASFGRRGWETQYF.

The CDR3: CASSLGSSSGHNQPQHF. CDR3 nucleotides: TGCGCCAGCAGCTTGGGCTCATCCAGCGGACATAATCAGCCCCAGCATTTT. V and J are TRBV5-1 and TRBJ1-5; a possible D gene is TRBD1 (5 bases). Germline V lookup: CDR1 SGHRS, CDR2 YFSETQ. The CDR3 length is 17 residues. V was pared by 0 bases and J by 4 bases, with 17 bases between.

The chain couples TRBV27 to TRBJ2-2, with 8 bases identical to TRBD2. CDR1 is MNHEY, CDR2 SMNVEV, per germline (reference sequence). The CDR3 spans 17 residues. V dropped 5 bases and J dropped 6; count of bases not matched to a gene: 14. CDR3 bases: TGTGCCAGCAGTCCCTTCCTTAGCGGGAAGCCGCCCGGGGAGCTGTTTTTT. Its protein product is CASSPFLSGKPPGELFF.

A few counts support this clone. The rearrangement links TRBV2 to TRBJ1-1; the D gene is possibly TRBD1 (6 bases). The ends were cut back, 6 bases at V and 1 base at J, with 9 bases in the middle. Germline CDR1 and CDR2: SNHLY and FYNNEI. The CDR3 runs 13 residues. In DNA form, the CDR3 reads TGTGCCAGCAGACCCAGGGGGAACACTGAAGCTTTCTTT. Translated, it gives CASRPRGNTEAFF.

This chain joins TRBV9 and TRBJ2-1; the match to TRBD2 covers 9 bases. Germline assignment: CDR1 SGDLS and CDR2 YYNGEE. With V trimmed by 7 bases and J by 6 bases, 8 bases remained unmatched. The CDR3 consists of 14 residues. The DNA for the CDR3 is TGTGCCAGCGAGTCCAGCGGGAGGTTCAATGAGCAGTTCTTC. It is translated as CASESSGRFNEQFF.

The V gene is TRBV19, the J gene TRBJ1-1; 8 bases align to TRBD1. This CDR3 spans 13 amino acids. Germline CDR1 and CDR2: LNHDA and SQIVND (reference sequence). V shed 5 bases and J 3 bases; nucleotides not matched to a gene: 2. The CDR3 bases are TGTGCCAGTAGTCCGACAGGGGACACTGAAGCTTTCTTT. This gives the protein CASSPTGDTEAFF.

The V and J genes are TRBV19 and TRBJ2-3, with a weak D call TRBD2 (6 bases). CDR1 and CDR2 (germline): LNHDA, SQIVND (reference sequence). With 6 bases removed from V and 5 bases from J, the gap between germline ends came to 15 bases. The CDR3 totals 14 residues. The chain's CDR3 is CASSTSLSRDTQYF. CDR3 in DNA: TGTGCCAGTAGCACTAGCCTCTCTCGAGATACGCAGTATTTT.

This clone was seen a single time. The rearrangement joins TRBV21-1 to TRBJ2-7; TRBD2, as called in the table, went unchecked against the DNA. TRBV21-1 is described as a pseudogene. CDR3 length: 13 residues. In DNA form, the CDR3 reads TGTGCCAGCAGCGGCGGGACGGCCTACGAGCAGTACTTC. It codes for CASSGGTAYEQYF.

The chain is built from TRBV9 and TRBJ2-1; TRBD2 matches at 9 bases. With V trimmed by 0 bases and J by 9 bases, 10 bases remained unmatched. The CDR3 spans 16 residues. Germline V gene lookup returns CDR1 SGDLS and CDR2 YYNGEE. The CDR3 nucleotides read TGTGCCAGCAGCGTAGTCCCCGGGCGAGCGGGAGGTGAGCAGTTCTTC. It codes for CASSVVPGRAGGEQFF. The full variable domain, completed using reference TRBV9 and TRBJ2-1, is DSGVTQTPKHLITATGQRVTLRCSPRSGDLSVYWYQQSLDQGLQFLIQYYNGEERAKGNILERFSAQQFPDLHSELNLSSLELGDSALYFCASSVVPGRAGGEQFFGPGTRLTVL.

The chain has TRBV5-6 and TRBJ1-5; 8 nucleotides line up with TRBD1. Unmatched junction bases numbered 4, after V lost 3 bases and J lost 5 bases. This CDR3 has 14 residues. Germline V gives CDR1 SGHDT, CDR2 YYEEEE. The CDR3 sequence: CASSSTGAYQPQHF. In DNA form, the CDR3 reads TGTGCCAGCAGCTCGACAGGGGCCTATCAGCCCCAGCATTTT.

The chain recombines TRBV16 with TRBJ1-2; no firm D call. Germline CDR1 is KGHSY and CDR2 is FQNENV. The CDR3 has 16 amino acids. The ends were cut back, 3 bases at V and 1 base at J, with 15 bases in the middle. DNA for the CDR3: TGTGCCAGCAGCCACGGACTCACCCCCGATAACTATGGCTACACCTTC. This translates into CASSHGLTPDNYGYTF.

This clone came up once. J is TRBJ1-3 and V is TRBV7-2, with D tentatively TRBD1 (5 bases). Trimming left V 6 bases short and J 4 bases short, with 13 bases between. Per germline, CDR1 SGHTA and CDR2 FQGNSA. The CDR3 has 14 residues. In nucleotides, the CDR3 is TGTGCCAGCAGAGGGACGGGCTCGGGAAACACCATATATTTT. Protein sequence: CASRGTGSGNTIYF.

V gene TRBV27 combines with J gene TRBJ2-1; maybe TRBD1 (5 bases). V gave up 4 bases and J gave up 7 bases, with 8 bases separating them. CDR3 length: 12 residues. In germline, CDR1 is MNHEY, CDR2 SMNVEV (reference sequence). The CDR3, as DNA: TGTGCCAGCAGTTCCAGGGAAAATGAGCAGTTCTTC. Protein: CASSSRENEQFF.

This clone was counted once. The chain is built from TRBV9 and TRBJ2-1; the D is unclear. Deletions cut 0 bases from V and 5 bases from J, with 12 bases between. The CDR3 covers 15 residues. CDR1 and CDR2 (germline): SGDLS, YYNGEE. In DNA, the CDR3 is TGTGCCAGCAGCGTAGTTTCCCGTGGGAACAATGAGCAGTTCTTC. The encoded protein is CASSVVSRGNNEQFF.

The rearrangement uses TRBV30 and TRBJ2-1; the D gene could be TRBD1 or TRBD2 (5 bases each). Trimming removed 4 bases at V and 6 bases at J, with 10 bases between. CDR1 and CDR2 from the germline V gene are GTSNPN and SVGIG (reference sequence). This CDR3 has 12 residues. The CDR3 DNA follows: TGTGCCTGGATTGGGACCGCCAATGAGCAGTTCTTC. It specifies CAWIGTANEQFF.

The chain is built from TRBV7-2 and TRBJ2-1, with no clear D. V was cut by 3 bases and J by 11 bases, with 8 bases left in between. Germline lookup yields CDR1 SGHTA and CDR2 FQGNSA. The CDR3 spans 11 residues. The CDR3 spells CASSLSSKQFF. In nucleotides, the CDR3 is TGTGCCAGCAGCTTGAGTTCCAAGCAGTTCTTC.

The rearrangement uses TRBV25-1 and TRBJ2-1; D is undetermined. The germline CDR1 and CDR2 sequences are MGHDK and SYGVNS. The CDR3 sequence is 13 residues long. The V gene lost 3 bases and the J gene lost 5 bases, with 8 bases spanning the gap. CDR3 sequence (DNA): TGTGCCAGCAGTGAGGGAAGACACAATGAGCAGTTCTTC. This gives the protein CASSEGRHNEQFF.

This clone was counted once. CDR3 residues: CASSPPRAGADTQYF. The CDR3, as DNA: TGTGCCAGCTCACCACCGAGGGCAGGGGCAGATACGCAGTATTTT. The chain recombines TRBV18 with TRBJ2-3, with a possible D match to TRBD1 (6 bases). Per germline, CDR1 KGHSH and CDR2 LQKENI. This CDR3 has 15 residues. Trimming stripped 0 bases from V and 4 bases from J, with 11 bases between.

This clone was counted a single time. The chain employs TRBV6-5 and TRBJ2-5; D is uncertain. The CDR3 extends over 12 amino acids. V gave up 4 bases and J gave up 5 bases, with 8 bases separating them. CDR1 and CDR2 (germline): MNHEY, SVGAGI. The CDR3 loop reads CASSLPGETQYF. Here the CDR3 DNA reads TGTGCCAGCAGTTTACCTGGGGAGACCCAGTACTTC.

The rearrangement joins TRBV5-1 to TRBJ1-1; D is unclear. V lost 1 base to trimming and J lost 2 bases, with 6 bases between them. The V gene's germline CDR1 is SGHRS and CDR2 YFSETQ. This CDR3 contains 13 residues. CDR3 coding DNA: TGCGCCAGCAGCTTGCCTTTTAACACTGAAGCTTTCTTT. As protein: CASSLPFNTEAFF.

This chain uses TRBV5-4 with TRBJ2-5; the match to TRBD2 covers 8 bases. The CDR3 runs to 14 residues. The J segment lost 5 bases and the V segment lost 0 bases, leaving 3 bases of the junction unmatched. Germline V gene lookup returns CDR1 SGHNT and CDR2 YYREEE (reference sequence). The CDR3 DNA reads TGTGCCAGCAGCTTGGCGGGACTAGGGGAGACCCAGTACTTC. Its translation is CASSLAGLGETQYF.

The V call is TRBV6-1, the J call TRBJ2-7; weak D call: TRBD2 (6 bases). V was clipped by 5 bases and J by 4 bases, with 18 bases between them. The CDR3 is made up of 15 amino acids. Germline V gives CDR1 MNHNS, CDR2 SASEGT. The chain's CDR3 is CASSPLSSGLYEQYF. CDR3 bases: TGTGCCAGCAGTCCACTCTCCAGCGGGCTATACGAGCAGTACTTC.

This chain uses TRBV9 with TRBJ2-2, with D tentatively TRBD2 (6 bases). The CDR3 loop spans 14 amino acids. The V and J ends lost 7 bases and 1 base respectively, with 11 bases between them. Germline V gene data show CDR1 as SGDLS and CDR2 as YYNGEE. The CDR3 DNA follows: TGTGCCAGCGCCCGGGAGTGGAACACCGGGGAGCTGTTTTTT. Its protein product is CASAREWNTGELFF.

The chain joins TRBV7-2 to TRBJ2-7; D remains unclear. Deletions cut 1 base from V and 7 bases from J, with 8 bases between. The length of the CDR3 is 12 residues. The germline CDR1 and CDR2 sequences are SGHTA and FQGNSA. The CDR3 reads CASSLGLVEQYF. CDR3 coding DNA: TGTGCCAGCAGCTTAGGTCTGGTGGAGCAGTACTTC.

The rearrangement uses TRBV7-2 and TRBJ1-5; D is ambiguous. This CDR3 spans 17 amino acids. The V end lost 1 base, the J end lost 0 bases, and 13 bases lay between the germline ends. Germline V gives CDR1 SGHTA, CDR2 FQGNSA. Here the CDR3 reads CASSLGHTALSNQPQHF. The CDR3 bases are TGTGCCAGCAGCTTAGGTCATACAGCCCTTAGCAATCAGCCCCAGCATTTT.

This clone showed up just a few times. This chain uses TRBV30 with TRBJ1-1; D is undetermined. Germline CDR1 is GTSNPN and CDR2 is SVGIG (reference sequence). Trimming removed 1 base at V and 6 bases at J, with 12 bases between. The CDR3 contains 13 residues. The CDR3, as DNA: TGTGCCTGGAGTGCTAATTTCGGATCTGAAGCTTTCTTT. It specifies CAWSANFGSEAFF.